One sample yielded the 32 T cell receptor beta chains listed below, sequenced in a study of T cells in Graves' hyperthyroidism and ophthalmopathy. RNA transcripts served as the template for amplifying TCR beta CDR3 regions. The HTBI primer set was used in a first-round RT-PCR of the TCR CDR3. In TCRdb, the multiplex PCR reads were re-called with MiXCR into one record per CDR3 protein. The sample consists of around 520,000 distinct CDR3 sequences, around 15% of them appearing once. Input material: blood. The receptors come from a woman younger than 30 with Graves' hyperthyroidism.

This clonotype was counted at least ten times. The chain recombines TRBV12-3 or TRBV12-4 with TRBJ1-1, with D perhaps TRBD1 (6 bases). Trimming pared 8 bases from V and 4 bases from J, leaving 14 bases between. There are 13 residues in the CDR3. CDR3 nucleotides: TGTGCCAGCCTCGCAGGGGTCGGCACTGAAGCTTTCTTT. Translating gives CASLAGVGTEAFF.

This clonotype was seen at least ten times. The CDR3 region is CSAKGQYNQPQHF. The CDR3 bases are TGCAGTGCAAAGGGACAGTACAATCAGCCCCAGCATTTT. The chain links TRBV20-1 to TRBJ1-5; 7 nucleotides line up with TRBD1. Germline CDR1 DFQATT, CDR2 SNEGSKA (reference sequence). With 6 bases clipped from V and 3 bases from J, the junction kept 5 bases outside the gene matches. CDR3 length: 13 residues.

The chain joins TRBV20-1 to TRBJ1-2; D gene unclear. Germline-derived CDR1 and CDR2 are DFQATT and SNEGSKA (reference sequence). The germline V and J ends were trimmed by 3 bases and 0 bases, with 8 bases remaining between them. The CDR3 loop spans 13 amino acids. CDR3 bases: TGCAGTGCTAGTGTACAAGCTAACTATGGCTACACCTTC. It is translated as CSASVQANYGYTF.

This clonotype was detected ten times or more. The CDR3 DNA sequence: TGCGCCAGCAGCTCCCGACAGGGATGGGGGGACGAGCAGTACTTC. Protein sequence: CASSSRQGWGDEQYF. The J gene is TRBJ2-7, the V gene TRBV5-1; TRBD1 might be the D (7 bases). The CDR3 is 15 residues long. Trimming took 3 bases from V and 5 from J, leaving 18 bases between them. Germline CDR1 is SGHRS and CDR2 is YFSETQ.

This clonotype was observed many times. The rearrangement uses TRBV3-1 and TRBJ2-2, with TRBD2 matching 8 bases. This CDR3 has 16 amino acids. CDR1 and CDR2 (germline): LGHDT, YNNKEL (reference sequence). V gave up 0 bases and J gave up 6 bases; unmatched junction bases: 6. In DNA, the CDR3 is TGTGCCAGCAGCCAAGATCCCCCGGGAGGGGCCGGGGAGCTGTTTTTT. It is translated as CASSQDPPGGAGELFF.

CDR3 region: CASSQSGGINQPQHF. CDR3 nucleotide sequence: TGTGCCAGCAGCCAGTCGGGGGGGATCAATCAGCCCCAGCATTTT. This chain joins TRBV3-1 and TRBJ1-5; D possibly corresponds to TRBD1 (5 bases). The CDR3 totals 15 residues. Germline CDR1 is LGHDT and CDR2 is YNNKEL (reference sequence). V was shortened by 3 bases and J by 3 bases, with 12 bases between the two germline ends.

This clonotype was counted many times. The V and J genes are TRBV11-2 and TRBJ2-7; D not resolved. Germline V gene sequence: CDR1 SGHAT, CDR2 FQNNGV. The V and J ends lost 1 base and 6 bases respectively, with 7 bases between them. The CDR3 extends over 12 amino acids. As DNA, the CDR3 is TGTGCCAGCAGCTTAGCCGGTGGCGAGCAGTACTTC. Translated, it gives CASSLAGGEQYF.

This clonotype was recorded many times. The chain combines TRBV12-3 or TRBV12-4 with TRBJ1-4; perhaps TRBD1 as D (6 bases). This CDR3 is built from 14 residues. Trimming pared 6 bases from V and 5 bases from J, leaving 13 bases between. The CDR3 here is CASSFGQLNEKLFF. CDR3 coding DNA: TGTGCCAGCAGCTTCGGACAGTTAAATGAAAAACTGTTTTTT.

This clonotype was seen at least ten times. This chain links TRBV3-1 with TRBJ2-1; D may be TRBD2 (5 bases). Trimming pared 0 bases from V and 10 bases from J, leaving 7 bases between. Germline V CDR1 and CDR2: LGHDT, YNNKEL (reference sequence). The CDR3 is 12 residues long. CDR3 bases: TGTGCCAGCAGCCAAGAAACGGGAGAGCAGTTCTTC. It encodes CASSQETGEQFF.

This clonotype was seen ten or more times. The chain couples TRBV10-1 to TRBJ2-2; no reliable D call. CDR3 length: 13 residues. Germline V CDR1 and CDR2: WNHNN, SYGVQD (reference sequence). V was pared by 3 bases and J by 5 bases, with 7 bases between. The CDR3, as DNA: TGCGCCAGCAGTGAAATACAGACCGGGGAGCTGTTTTTT. Protein product: CASSEIQTGELFF.

This clonotype was counted ten times or more. The rearrangement links TRBV6-1 to TRBJ1-2, with 7 nucleotides matching TRBD1. Germline V gene lookup returns CDR1 MNHNS and CDR2 SASEGT. The CDR3 loop spans 14 amino acids. V lost 4 bases, J lost 4 bases, and 6 bases stayed unmatched. CDR3 sequence (DNA): TGTGCCAGCAGTGCGACCCGGGACAGCTATGGCTACACCTTC. This encodes CASSATRDSYGYTF.

This clonotype has ten or more counts. V usage is TRBV13 and J usage is TRBJ1-1; 8 positions agree with TRBD1. CDR3 length: 19 residues. Trimming cost V 3 bases and J 5 bases; bases outside gene matches: 20. Germline values: CDR1 PRHDT, CDR2 FYEKMQ (reference sequence). The CDR3 spells CASSFSSRGPSAKVTEAFF. The CDR3 nucleotides are TGTGCCAGCAGCTTTTCCTCCAGGGGGCCTTCGGCGAAGGTAACTGAAGCTTTCTTT.

This clonotype was seen many times. The rearrangement links TRBV7-2 to TRBJ2-3, with D perhaps matching TRBD2 (6 bases). Germline-derived CDR1 and CDR2 are SGHTA and FQGNSA. V was pared by 2 bases and J by 2 bases, with 8 bases between. CDR3 length: 14 residues. The CDR3 DNA sequence: TGTGCCAGCAGCTTACGGGAGAACACAGATACGCAGTATTTT. Its protein is CASSLRENTDTQYF. The entire variable domain, with the rest obtained from reference TRBV7-2 and TRBJ2-3, is as follows: GAGVSQSPSNKVTEKGKDVELRCDPISGHTALYWYRQSLGQGLEFLIYFQGNSAPDKSGLPSDRFSAERTGGSVSTLTIQRTQQEDSAVYLCASSLRENTDTQYFGPGTRLTVL.

On this clonotype itself: A much larger clone is a single base away; this may be a read error. This CDR3 reads CASSLREGSTEAFF. As DNA, the CDR3 is TGCGCCAGCAGCTTAAGGGAGGGCAGCACTGAAGCTTTCTTT. The V and J genes are TRBV5-1 and TRBJ1-1, with D unresolved. The CDR3 has 14 residues. Germline assignment: CDR1 SGHRS and CDR2 YFSETQ. Trimming removed 2 bases from V and 4 bases from J, with 12 bases in between.

The rearrangement uses TRBV4-1 and TRBJ1-4; D is uncertain. The germline V gene has CDR1 MGHRA and CDR2 YSYEKL. V lost 2 bases and J 6 bases, leaving 10 bases between the germline ends. This CDR3 spans 14 amino acids. CDR3 residues: CASSQSGRDEKLFF. For the CDR3, the DNA is TGCGCCAGCAGCCAATCCGGGAGGGATGAAAAACTGTTTTTT.

The chain combines TRBV6-4 with TRBJ2-7, with 9 bases identical to TRBD1. Germline CDR1 reads MRHNA; CDR2 reads SNTAGT. This CDR3 has 15 amino acids. J was trimmed by 5 bases and V by 5 bases; bases with no gene match: 10. CDR3 DNA: TGTGCCAGCAGTTACCGGCCGGACAGGGGAGACGAGCAGTACTTC. Translated, it gives CASSYRPDRGDEQYF.

There are many counts of this clonotype. The chain joins TRBV12-5 to TRBJ1-1; 10 bases align to TRBD1. CDR1 and CDR2 (germline): LGHNT, FRNRAP. The CDR3 runs to 15 residues. The ends lost 1 base at V and 2 bases at J; junction bases unmatched: 1. The CDR3 bases are TGTGCTAGTGGTTTGGGGGACAGGGGTAACACTGAAGCTTTCTTT. Amino acid sequence: CASGLGDRGNTEAFF. Together with reference TRBV12-5 and TRBJ1-1, the CDR3 gives the full variable domain: DARVTQTPRHKVTEMGQEVTMRCQPILGHNTVFWYRQTMMQGLELLAYFRNRAPLDDSGMPKDRFSAEMPDATLATLKIQPSEPRDSAVYFCASGLGDRGNTEAFFGQGTRLTVV.

This clonotype was counted ten times or more. This chain links TRBV13 with TRBJ2-2; 9 bases are shared with TRBD2. J gave up 0 bases and V 0 bases, and 5 bases lay outside the gene matches. The CDR3 has 18 residues. Germline-derived CDR1 and CDR2 are PRHDT and FYEKMQ (reference sequence). The CDR3 spells CASSLGTSGAANTGELFF. CDR3 DNA sequence: TGTGCCAGCAGCTTAGGGACTAGCGGAGCTGCGAACACCGGGGAGCTGTTTTTT.

This clonotype has at least ten counts. The V call is TRBV27, the J call TRBJ1-4, with 8 bases that match TRBD1. Unmatched junction bases numbered 7, after V lost 5 bases and J lost 2 bases. Germline values: CDR1 MNHEY, CDR2 SMNVEV (reference sequence). CDR3 length: 16 residues. CDR3 bases: TGTGCCAGCAGTCCTAGGAACAGGGGGACTAATGAAAAACTGTTTTTT. It codes for CASSPRNRGTNEKLFF.

This clonotype has at least ten counts. CDR3 DNA: TGTGCCAGCAGCTTAGTTGGGGGACACACAGATACGCAGTATTTT. Translating gives CASSLVGGHTDTQYF. V usage is TRBV11-2 and J usage is TRBJ2-3; D may be TRBD1 (6 bases). Germline V CDR1 and CDR2: SGHAT, FQNNGV. The V end was cut by 1 base, the J end by 2 bases, with 10 bases between. The CDR3 extends over 15 amino acids. Full variable domain (remainder filled in from reference TRBV11-2 and TRBJ2-3): EAGVAQSPRYKIIEKRQSVAFWCNPISGHATLYWYQQILGQGPKLLIQFQNNGVVDDSQLPKDRFSAERLKGVDSTLKIQPAKLEDSAVYLCASSLVGGHTDTQYFGPGTRLTVL.

This clonotype was picked up a small number of times. The V and J genes are TRBV6-5 and TRBJ2-1; D gene unclear. V dropped 4 bases and J dropped 5 bases, with 9 bases sitting between them. Germline V gene sequence: CDR1 MNHEY, CDR2 SVGAGI. The CDR3 covers 13 residues. This chain's CDR3 is CASSSIGNNEQFF. Here the CDR3 DNA reads TGTGCCAGCAGTTCAATCGGCAACAATGAGCAGTTCTTC.

This clonotype was observed many times. The chain joins TRBV9 to TRBJ2-1; 9 positions agree with TRBD2. After removal of 0 bases from V and 3 bases from J, the junction contained 7 bases not matched to a gene. The CDR3 has 17 residues. Germline V gene data show CDR1 as SGDLS and CDR2 as YYNGEE. The CDR3 is CASSVEVREGIYNEQFF. In nucleotides, the CDR3 is TGTGCCAGCAGCGTAGAGGTGCGGGAGGGTATCTACAATGAGCAGTTCTTC.

V is TRBV11-2 and J is TRBJ2-1, with 14 bases lining up with TRBD2. Germline values: CDR1 SGHAT, CDR2 FQNNGV. CDR3 size: 15 residues. V lost 5 bases, J lost 8 bases, and 5 bases stayed unmatched. The CDR3 DNA sequence: TGTGCCAGCAGCAAGACTAGCGGGAGGGCTGATGAGCAGTTCTTC. Residues: CASSKTSGRADEQFF.

The sample holds many counts of this clonotype. V is TRBV11-2 and J is TRBJ2-3, with 10 bases lining up with TRBD2. This CDR3 has 20 residues. Germline V lookup: CDR1 SGHAT, CDR2 FQNNGV. With 0 bases clipped from V and 1 base from J, the junction kept 13 bases outside the gene matches. The CDR3 protein is CASSLDLRSGRAVGTDTQYF. CDR3 nucleotide sequence: TGTGCCAGCAGCTTAGATCTTAGGAGCGGGAGGGCCGTAGGCACAGATACGCAGTATTTT.

This clonotype was detected many times. The V call is TRBV12-3 or TRBV12-4, the J call TRBJ1-5; D perhaps matches TRBD1 (5 bases). Trimming pared 5 bases from V and 4 bases from J, leaving 12 bases between. This CDR3 contains 14 residues. The CDR3 DNA follows: TGTGCCAGCAGTATTCAGGGTGGGAATCAGCCCCAGCATTTT. It translates to CASSIQGGNQPQHF.

Ten or more counts support this clonotype. CDR3 nucleotides: TGTGCCAGTAGACCCCCACCGGGACAGGGAGCCGATTATAGCAATCAGCCCCAGCATTTT. It translates to CASRPPPGQGADYSNQPQHF. J is TRBJ1-5 and V is TRBV2; TRBD1 matches 9 bases. V shed 9 bases, J shed 0 bases, and the junction held 21 bases outside the gene matches. This CDR3 is 20 amino acids long. The germline V gene encodes CDR1 SNHLY and CDR2 FYNNEI.

This clonotype was recorded at least ten times. The V and J genes are TRBV19 and TRBJ2-7, with 9 bases lining up with TRBD1. CDR1 LNHDA and CDR2 SQIVND come from the germline V gene (reference sequence). The V segment lost 5 bases and the J segment 2 bases; nucleotides outside the gene matches: 7. The CDR3 sequence is 15 residues long. CDR3 bases: TGTGCCAGTAGTGCGGCCACAGGGGGCCCCTACGAGCAGTACGTC. Amino acids: CASSAATGGPYEQYV.

The sample holds a few counts of this clonotype. This chain uses TRBV7-6 with TRBJ1-5; unclear D gene. This CDR3 is 12 amino acids long. CDR1 is SGHVS, CDR2 FNYEAQ, per germline. With 5 bases removed from V and 5 bases from J, the gap between germline ends came to 7 bases. Written as DNA, the CDR3 is TGTGCCAGCAGCGCGCGAGATCAGCCCCAGCATTTT. This sequence encodes CASSARDQPQHF.

This clonotype showed up many times. CDR3 DNA sequence: TGCGCCAGCAGACGGACAGGGAACTATGGCTACACCTTC. Translating it yields CASRRTGNYGYTF. The chain links TRBV5-1 to TRBJ1-2; TRBD1 matches at 8 bases. Germline CDR1 is SGHRS and CDR2 is YFSETQ. This CDR3 spans 13 amino acids. Trimming at V came to 5 bases and at J to 2 bases, leaving 2 bases not matched to a gene.

This clonotype was seen only a few times. The genes are TRBV24-1 and TRBJ2-1; D is perhaps TRBD2 (6 bases). V shed 0 bases and J shed 7 bases, with 18 bases lying between them. The germline gives CDR1 KGHDR, CDR2 SFDVKD. The CDR3 loop spans 17 amino acids. The CDR3 sequence: CATSDLSGGAGANEQFF. The CDR3 nucleotides are TGTGCCACCAGTGATTTGAGTGGCGGGGCAGGAGCAAATGAGCAGTTCTTC.

V is TRBV19 and J is TRBJ2-1, with TRBD2 matching 15 bases. V lost 4 bases, J lost 6 bases, and 7 bases stayed unmatched. The CDR3 is made up of 17 amino acids. Germline loops: CDR1 LNHDA, CDR2 SQIVND (reference sequence). CDR3 protein: CASSRGLAGGVRNEQFF. The CDR3 nucleotides are TGTGCCAGTAGTAGGGGACTAGCGGGAGGCGTACGCAATGAGCAGTTCTTC.

The sample holds many counts of this clonotype. The chain carries TRBV7-3 and TRBJ2-3; 11 positions match TRBD2. V dropped 3 bases and J dropped 5; count of bases not matched to a gene: 4. Germline lookup yields CDR1 SGHTA and CDR2 FQGTGA. The length of the CDR3 is 15 residues. As DNA, the CDR3 is TGTGCCAGCAGCTTGACTAGCGGGGTATTAGATACGCAGTATTTT. Translated, it gives CASSLTSGVLDTQYF.